These T cell receptor beta chains were read from a single sample in a study of blood T cells in healthy people across ages. TCRdb reprocessed the 5' RACE reads via MiXCR and lists one record per CDR3 protein. This table has approximately 810,000 distinct CDR3 sequences, 25% to 35% appearing once. Sequenced: blood. Receptor source: a woman older than 75 in good health. Both conserved end residues are part of each CDR3. Each record gives: V gene, J gene, clone size, D gene, CDR3 protein, CDR3 DNA. D genes are given only for firm matches. The size of a clone is reported for some rows only, either as once, few or many, or as a class for expanded clones.

>TRBV5-1|TRBJ1-4|.|TRBD1
CASSQDRPNEKLFF
TGCGCCAGCAGCCAGGACAGGCCAAATGAAAAACTGTTTTTT
>TRBV4-3|TRBJ1-2|.|.
CASSQDNGNLYGYTF
TGCGCCAGCAGCCAAGATAATGGCAATCTCTATGGCTACACCTTC
>TRBV11-2|TRBJ2-2|.|TRBD1
CASSLRQGRGTGELFF
TGTGCCAGCAGCTTACGACAGGGCCGGGGCACCGGGGAGCTGTTTTTT
>TRBV24-1|TRBJ1-5|.|.
CATSDSSISGDNQPQHF
TGTGCCACCAGTGATTCTTCCATATCTGGGGACAATCAGCCCCAGCATTTT
>TRBV12-3/TRBV12-4|TRBJ2-3|many|TRBD1
CASSLDRVDTQYF
TGTGCCAGCAGTTTGGACAGGGTGGATACGCAGTATTTT
>TRBV10-1|TRBJ2-5|many|TRBD1
CASSEIGTGGSRETQYF
TGCGCCAGCAGTGAGATAGGGACAGGGGGCAGTCGGGAGACCCAGTACTTC
>TRBV11-2|TRBJ2-5|many|.
CASSLFAQPPQETQYF
TGTGCCAGCAGCTTATTCGCCCAGCCCCCCCAAGAGACCCAGTACTTC
>TRBV25-1|TRBJ2-1|.|.
CASSETGLTNEQFF
TGTGCCAGCAGTGAAACCGGACTCACTAATGAGCAGTTCTTC
>TRBV3-1|TRBJ2-7|many|.
CASSQSGLEQYF
TGTGCCAGCAGCCAATCAGGGCTCGAGCAGTACTTC
>TRBV2|TRBJ1-5|.|.
CASSEASAANQPQHF
TGTGCCAGCAGTGAAGCTTCGGCAGCCAATCAGCCCCAGCATTTT
>TRBV7-2|TRBJ2-2|.|.
CASSLSLGDRGRRAGELFF
.
>TRBV3-1|TRBJ1-6|many|.
CASSQPQGNNSPLHF
TGTGCCAGCAGCCAACCACAGGGCAATAATTCACCCCTCCACTTT
>TRBV15|TRBJ2-3|many|.
CATSSRSGRVFTDTQYF
TGTGCCACCAGCAGTCGCTCAGGGCGGGTTTTCACAGATACGCAGTATTTT
>TRBV7-6|TRBJ2-1|.|.
CASSLALVGLGGNEQFF
TGTGCTAGCAGCTTAGCGTTGGTGGGGTTAGGGGGCAATGAGCAGTTCTTC
>TRBV19|TRBJ2-4|.|TRBD1
CASSKDRGNIQYF
TGTGCCAGTAGTAAGGACAGGGGAAACATTCAGTACTTC
>TRBV19|TRBJ1-1|.|.
CASSMNRDIEAFF
TGTGCCAGTAGTATGAACCGGGACATTGAAGCTTTCTTT
>TRBV3-1|TRBJ2-1|many|.
CASSQDLGIYNEQFF
TGTGCCAGCAGCCAAGATTTGGGCATCTACAATGAGCAGTTCTTC
>TRBV12-3/TRBV12-4|TRBJ1-1|few|TRBD1
CASSPLIGTGTFTEAFF
TGTGCCAGCAGTCCTCTTATCGGGACAGGAACATTCACTGAAGCTTTCTTT
>TRBV6-6|TRBJ2-5|few|.
CASSHPAGRGQETQYF
TGTGCCAGCAGCCACCCTGCGGGAAGGGGTCAAGAGACCCAGTACTTC
>TRBV20-1|TRBJ2-5|many|.
CSAKYSGPRPETQYF
TGCAGTGCCAAATATAGCGGCCCGAGGCCAGAGACCCAGTACTTC
>TRBV7-2|TRBJ1-1|.|.
CASSAARGDTEAFF
TGTGCCAGCAGCGCGGCCAGGGGAGACACTGAAGCTTTCTTT
>TRBV12-3/TRBV12-4|TRBJ1-1|many|.
CASTLFQRPEAFF
TGTGCCAGCACCCTCTTTCAACGACCTGAAGCTTTCTTT
>TRBV20-1|TRBJ2-3|many|TRBD2
CSARERGPTDTQYF
TGCAGTGCTAGGGAGCGGGGTCCCACAGATACGCAGTATTTT